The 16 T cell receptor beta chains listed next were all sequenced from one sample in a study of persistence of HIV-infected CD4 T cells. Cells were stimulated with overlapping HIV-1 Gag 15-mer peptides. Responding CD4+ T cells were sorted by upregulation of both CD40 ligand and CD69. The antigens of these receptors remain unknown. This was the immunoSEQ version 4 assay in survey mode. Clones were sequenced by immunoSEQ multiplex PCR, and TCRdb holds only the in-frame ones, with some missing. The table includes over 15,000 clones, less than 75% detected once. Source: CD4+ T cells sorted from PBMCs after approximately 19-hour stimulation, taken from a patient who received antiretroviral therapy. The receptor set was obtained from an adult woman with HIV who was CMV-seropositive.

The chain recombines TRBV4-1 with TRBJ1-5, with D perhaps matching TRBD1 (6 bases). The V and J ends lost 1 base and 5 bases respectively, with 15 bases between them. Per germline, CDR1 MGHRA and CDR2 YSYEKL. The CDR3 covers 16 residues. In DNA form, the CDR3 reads TGCGCCAGCAGCCAAGGTTTGGGGGCTGGGGATCAGCCCCAGCATTTT. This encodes CASSQGLGAGDQPQHF.

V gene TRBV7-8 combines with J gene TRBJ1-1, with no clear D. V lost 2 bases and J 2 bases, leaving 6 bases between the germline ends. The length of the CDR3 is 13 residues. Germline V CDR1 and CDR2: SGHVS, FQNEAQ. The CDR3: CASSLSGNTEAFF. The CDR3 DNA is TGTGCCAGCAGCTTATCCGGTAACACTGAAGCTTTCTTT.

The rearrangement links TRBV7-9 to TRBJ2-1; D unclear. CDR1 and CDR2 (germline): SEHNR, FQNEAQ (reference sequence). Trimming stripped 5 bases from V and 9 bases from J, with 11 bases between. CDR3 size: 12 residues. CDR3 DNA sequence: TGTGCCAGCAGCCTAGAGGACCGTGAGCAGTTCTTC. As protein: CASSLEDREQFF.

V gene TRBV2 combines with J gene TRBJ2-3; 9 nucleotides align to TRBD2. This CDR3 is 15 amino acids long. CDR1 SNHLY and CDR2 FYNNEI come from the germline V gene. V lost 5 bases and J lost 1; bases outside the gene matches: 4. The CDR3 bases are TGTGCCAGCAGTCCGAGGACTAGCGGCACAGATACGCAGTATTTT. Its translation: CASSPRTSGTDTQYF.

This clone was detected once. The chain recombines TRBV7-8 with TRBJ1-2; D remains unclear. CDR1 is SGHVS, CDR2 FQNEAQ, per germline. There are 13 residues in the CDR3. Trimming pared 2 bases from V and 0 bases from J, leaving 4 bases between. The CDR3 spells CASSLPPNYGYTF. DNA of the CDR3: TGTGCCAGCAGCTTACCCCCTAACTATGGCTACACCTTC.

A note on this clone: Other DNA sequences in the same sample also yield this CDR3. CDR3 sequence: CASSLTGDNSPLHF. DNA for the CDR3: TGTGCCAGCAGCTTAACAGGGGACAATTCACCCCTCCACTTT. V usage is TRBV7-3 and J usage is TRBJ1-6; TRBD1 is a possible D gene (5 bases). The CDR3 sequence is 14 residues long. Germline-derived CDR1 and CDR2 are SGHTA and FQGTGA. Trimming cost V 0 bases and J 7 bases, with 7 bases left between them.

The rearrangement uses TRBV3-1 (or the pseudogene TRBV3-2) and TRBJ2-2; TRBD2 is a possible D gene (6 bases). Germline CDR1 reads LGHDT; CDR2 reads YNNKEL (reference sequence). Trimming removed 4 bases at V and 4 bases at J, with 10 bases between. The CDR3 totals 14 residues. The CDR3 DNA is TGTGCCAGCAGCCTTCAGGGAGGCACCGGGGAGCTGTTTTTT. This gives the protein CASSLQGGTGELFF.

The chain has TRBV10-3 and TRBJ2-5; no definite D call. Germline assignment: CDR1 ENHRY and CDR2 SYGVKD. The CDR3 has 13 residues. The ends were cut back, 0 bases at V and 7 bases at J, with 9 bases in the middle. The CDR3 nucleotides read TGTGCCATCAGTGAGTCCCGGGTCGGGACCCAGTACTTC. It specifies CAISESRVGTQYF.

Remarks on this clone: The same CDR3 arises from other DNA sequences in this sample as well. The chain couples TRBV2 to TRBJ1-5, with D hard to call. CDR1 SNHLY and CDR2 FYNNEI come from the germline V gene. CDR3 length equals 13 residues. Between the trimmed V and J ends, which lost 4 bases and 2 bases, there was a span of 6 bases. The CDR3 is CASSVSGNQPQHF. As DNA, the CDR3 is TGTGCCAGCAGTGTATCGGGCAATCAGCCCCAGCATTTT.

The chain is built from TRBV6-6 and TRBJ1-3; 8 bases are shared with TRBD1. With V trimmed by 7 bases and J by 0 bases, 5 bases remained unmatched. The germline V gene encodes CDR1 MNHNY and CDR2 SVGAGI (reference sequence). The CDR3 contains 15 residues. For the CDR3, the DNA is TGTGCCAGCAAGACAGGGGCCTACTCTGGAAACACCATATATTTT. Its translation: CASKTGAYSGNTIYF.

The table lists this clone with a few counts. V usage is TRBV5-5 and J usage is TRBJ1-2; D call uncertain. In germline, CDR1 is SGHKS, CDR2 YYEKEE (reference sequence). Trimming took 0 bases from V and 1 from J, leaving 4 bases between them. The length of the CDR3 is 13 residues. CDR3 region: CASSLADNYGYTF. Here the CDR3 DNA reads TGTGCCAGCAGCTTGGCAGATAACTATGGCTACACCTTC.

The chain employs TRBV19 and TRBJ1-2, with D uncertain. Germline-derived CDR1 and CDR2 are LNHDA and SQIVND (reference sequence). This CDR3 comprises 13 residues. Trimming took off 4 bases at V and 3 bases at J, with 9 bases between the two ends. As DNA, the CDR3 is TGTGCCAGTAGTAGCCGGACGGACTATGGCTACACCTTC. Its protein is CASSSRTDYGYTF. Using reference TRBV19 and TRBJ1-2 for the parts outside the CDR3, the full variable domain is DGGITQSPKYLFRKEGQNVTLSCEQNLNHDAMYWYRQDPGQGLRLIYYSQIVNDFQKGDIAEGYSVSREKKESFPLTVTSAQKNPTAFYLCASSSRTDYGYTFGSGTRLTVV.

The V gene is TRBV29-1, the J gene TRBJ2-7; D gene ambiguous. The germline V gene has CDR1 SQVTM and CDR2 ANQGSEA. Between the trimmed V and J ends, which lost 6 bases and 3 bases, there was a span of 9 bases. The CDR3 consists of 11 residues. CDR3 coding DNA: TGCAGCGTAATTTACGGCTACGAGCAGTACTTC. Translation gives CSVIYGYEQYF.

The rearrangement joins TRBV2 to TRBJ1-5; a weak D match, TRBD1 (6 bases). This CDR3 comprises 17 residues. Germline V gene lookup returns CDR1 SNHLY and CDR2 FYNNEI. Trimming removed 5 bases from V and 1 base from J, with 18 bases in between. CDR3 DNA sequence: TGTGCCAGCAGTACCCCAGAGGGGGGGATGAGCAATCAGCCCCAGCATTTT. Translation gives CASSTPEGGMSNQPQHF.

The CDR3 loop reads CASSLWDRGGGYTF. In DNA, the CDR3 is TGTGCCAGCAGCTTGTGGGACAGGGGAGGAGGCTACACCTTC. The chain employs TRBV5-6 and TRBJ1-2; 10 nucleotides match TRBD1. The CDR3 has 14 amino acids. In germline, CDR1 is SGHDT, CDR2 YYEEEE. Unmatched junction bases numbered 5, after V lost 1 base and J lost 8 bases.

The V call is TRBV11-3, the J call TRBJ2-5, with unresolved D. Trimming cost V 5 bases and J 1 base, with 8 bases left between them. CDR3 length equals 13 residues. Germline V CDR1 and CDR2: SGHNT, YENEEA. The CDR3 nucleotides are TGTGCCAGCAGCCGACGGATCCAAGAGACCCAGTACTTC. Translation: CASSRRIQETQYF.